This TCR beta chain was sequenced in a study of shared clonotypes between healthy human individuals. Healthy HIV-negative adults with no recent acute infections or vaccinations were recruited as donors. Only Caucasian adults living in Nashville, Tennessee made up the donor group. The data were produced by immunoSEQ multiplex PCR, yet TCRdb's version contains in-frame clones alone and is incomplete. The sample yields 800,000 to 1,200,000 clones, approximately 80% seen once. Per germline, CDR1 SGHRS and CDR2 YFSETQ. J was trimmed by 6 bases and V by 3 bases; bases with no gene match: 12. This CDR3 is built from 15 residues.

V gene TRBV5-1 combines with J gene TRBJ2-7; 7 bases align to TRBD1. Sequenced sample: memory CD4+ T cells from PBMCs. The subset was: CD45RA-negative fraction. This clonotype was sampled from a young man in good health. Some clones in this sample may be carry-over from other donors' samples. The CDR3: CASSWEGQVQAEQYF. As DNA, the CDR3 is TGCGCCAGCAGCTGGGAAGGACAGGTTCAGGCCGAGCAGTACTTC.